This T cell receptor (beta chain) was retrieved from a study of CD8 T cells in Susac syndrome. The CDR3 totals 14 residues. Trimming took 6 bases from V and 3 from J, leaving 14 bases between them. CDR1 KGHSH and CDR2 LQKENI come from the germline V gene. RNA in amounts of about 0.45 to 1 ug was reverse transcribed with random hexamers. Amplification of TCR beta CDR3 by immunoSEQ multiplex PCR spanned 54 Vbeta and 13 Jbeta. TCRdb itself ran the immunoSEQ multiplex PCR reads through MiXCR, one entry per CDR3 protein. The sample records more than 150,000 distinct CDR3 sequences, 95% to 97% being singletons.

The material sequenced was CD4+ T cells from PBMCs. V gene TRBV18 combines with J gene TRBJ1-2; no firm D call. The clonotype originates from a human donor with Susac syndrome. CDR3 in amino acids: CASSPSGEYYGYTF. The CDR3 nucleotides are TGTGCCAGCTCGCCCTCCGGAGAGTACTATGGCTACACCTTC.